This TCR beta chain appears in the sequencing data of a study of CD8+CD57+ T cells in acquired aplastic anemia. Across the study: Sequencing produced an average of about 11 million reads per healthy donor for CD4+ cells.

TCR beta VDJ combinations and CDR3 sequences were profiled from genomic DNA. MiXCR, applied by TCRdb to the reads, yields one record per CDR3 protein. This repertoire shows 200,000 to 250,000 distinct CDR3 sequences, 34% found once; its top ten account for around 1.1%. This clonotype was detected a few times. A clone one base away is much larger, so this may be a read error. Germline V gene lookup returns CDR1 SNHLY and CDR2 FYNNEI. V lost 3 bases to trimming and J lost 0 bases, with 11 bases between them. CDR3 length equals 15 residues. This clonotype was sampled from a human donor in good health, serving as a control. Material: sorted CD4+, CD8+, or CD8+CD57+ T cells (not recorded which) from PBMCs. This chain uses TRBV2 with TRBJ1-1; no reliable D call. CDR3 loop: CASSDQRPLNTEAFF. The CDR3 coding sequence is TGTGCCAGCAGTGATCAGCGCCCTTTGAACACTGAAGCTTTCTTT.